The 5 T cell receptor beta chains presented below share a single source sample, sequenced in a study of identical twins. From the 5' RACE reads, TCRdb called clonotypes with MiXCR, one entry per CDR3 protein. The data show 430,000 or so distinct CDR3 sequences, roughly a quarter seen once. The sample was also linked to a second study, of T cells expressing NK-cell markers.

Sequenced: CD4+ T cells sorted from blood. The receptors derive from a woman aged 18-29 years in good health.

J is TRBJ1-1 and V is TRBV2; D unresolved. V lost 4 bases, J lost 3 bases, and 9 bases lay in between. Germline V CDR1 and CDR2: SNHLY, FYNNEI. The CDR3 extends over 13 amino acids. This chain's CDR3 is CASSGPGDTEAFF. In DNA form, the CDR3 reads TGTGCCAGCAGTGGACCCGGGGACACTGAAGCTTTCTTT.

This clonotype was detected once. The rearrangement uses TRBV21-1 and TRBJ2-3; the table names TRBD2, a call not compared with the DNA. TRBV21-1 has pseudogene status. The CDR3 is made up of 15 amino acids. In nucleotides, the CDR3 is TGTGCCAGCAGCAGTGCGGGAGTAAGAACAGATACGCAGTATTTT. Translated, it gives CASSSAGVRTDTQYF.

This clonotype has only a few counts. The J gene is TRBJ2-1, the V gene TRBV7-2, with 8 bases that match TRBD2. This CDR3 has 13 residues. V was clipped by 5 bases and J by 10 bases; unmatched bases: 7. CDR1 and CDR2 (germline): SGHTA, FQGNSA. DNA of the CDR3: TGTGCCAGCAGCGTCAGTAGCGGGAAGGAGCAGTTCTTC. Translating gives CASSVSSGKEQFF.

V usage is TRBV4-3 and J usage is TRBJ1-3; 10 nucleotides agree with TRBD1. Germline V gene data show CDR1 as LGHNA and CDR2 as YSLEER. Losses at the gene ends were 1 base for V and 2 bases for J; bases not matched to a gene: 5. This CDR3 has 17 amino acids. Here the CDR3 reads CASSQGTGGRPGNTIYF. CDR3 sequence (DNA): TGCGCCAGCAGCCAAGGGACAGGGGGACGCCCTGGAAACACCATATATTTT.

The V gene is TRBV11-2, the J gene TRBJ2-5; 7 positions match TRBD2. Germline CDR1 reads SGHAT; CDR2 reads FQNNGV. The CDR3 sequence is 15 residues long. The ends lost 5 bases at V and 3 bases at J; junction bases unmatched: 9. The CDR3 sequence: CASSHRLALKETQYF. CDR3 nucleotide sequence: TGTGCCAGCAGCCACAGACTAGCATTGAAAGAGACCCAGTACTTC.